This T cell receptor beta chain came from a study of early T cells in non-severe SARS-CoV-2 infection. Individual cDNA molecules received unique molecular identifiers. TCRdb analysed the 5' RACE reads with MiXCR anew, one entry per CDR3 protein. This sample has 29,000 or so distinct CDR3 sequences; under 10% occur once, and the top ten carry roughly an eighth. The CDR3 has 16 residues. Germline CDR1 is SGHRS and CDR2 is YFSETQ. With V trimmed by 0 bases and J by 1 base, 2 bases remained unmatched. J is TRBJ2-3 and V is TRBV5-1, with 10 nucleotides matching TRBD2. This clonotype was obtained from an adult who was a healthcare worker with PCR-confirmed SARS-CoV-2 infection or an uninfected control (not recorded which). Sequences were obtained from whole blood. The CDR3, as DNA: TGCGCCAGCAGCTTGGAGCTAGCGGGGGGCACAGATACGCAGTATTTT. Amino acid sequence: CASSLELAGGTDTQYF. Drawing the rest from reference TRBV5-1 and TRBJ2-3, the complete variable domain is KAGVTQTPRYLIKTRGQQVTLSCSPISGHRSVSWYQQTPGQGLQFLFEYFSETQRNKGNFPGRFSGRQFSNSRSEMNVSTLELGDSALYLCASSLELAGGTDTQYFGPGTRLTVL.